The source of this T cell receptor (beta chain) is a study of blood T cell repertoires in COVID-19. Methods used by the authors: Using reference gene primer amplification, nucleated cell counts were estimated. The protocol was immunoSEQ multiplex PCR, while the TCRdb copy is restricted to in-frame clones and leaves out a portion. V, J and clone size are taken as reported in that table, and D and trimming were inferred from the DNA itself. This sample yields around 310,000 clones, of which 90% are seen a single time; about 1% belongs to the top ten. Input material: peripheral blood. This clonotype originated in a woman in her thirties or forties with COVID-19, enrolled during active disease.

CDR3: CASSDPRTGNYGYTF. The CDR3 DNA reads as TGTGCCAGCAGTGACCCCCGGACAGGGAACTATGGCTACACCTTC. J is TRBJ1-2 and V is TRBV6-2 or TRBV6-3, with 8 bases that match TRBD1. Germline V gene lookup returns CDR1 MNHEY and CDR2 SVGEGT. Germline trimming cut 5 bases from V and 2 bases from J; bases unmatched to any gene: 7. There are 15 residues in the CDR3.